This T cell receptor beta chain was profiled in a study of T-cell memory formation after mild COVID-19. A 5'RACE reaction primed in the constant segment made cDNA libraries of TCR alpha and TCR beta, and these carried sample barcodes and UMIs. TCRdb re-called the 5' RACE reads with MiXCR, one entry per CDR3 protein. The table shows fewer than 700,000 distinct CDR3 sequences, with about a fifth occurring only once. Study outcomes and limitations: Proof of SARS-CoV-2 specificity was absent for the second-wave clones that crested on day 37.

This clonotype appeared a few times. No antigen is known for it. V trimming: 2 bases; J trimming: 2 bases; junction bases outside the gene matches: 8. The length of the CDR3 is 16 residues. CDR1 is SEHNR, CDR2 FQNEAQ, per germline (reference sequence). The source material was PBMCs or a T cell subset sorted from them (not recorded which). This chain links TRBV7-9 with TRBJ2-7; 8 nucleotides align to TRBD2. The clonotype comes from an adult woman who had mild COVID-19 (a few samples of this study predate the infection). Cell type and time point are not known. This CDR3 reads CASSLLGGRGAYEQYF. The CDR3 nucleotides are TGTGCCAGCAGCTTATTAGGTGGGCGGGGGGCCTACGAGCAGTACTTC.